The clone carrying this T cell receptor beta chain occurred many times. From germline, CDR1 is MNHEY and CDR2 SMNVEV (reference sequence). CDR3 size: 17 residues. The V segment lost 5 bases and the J segment 4 bases; nucleotides outside the gene matches: 10. For blood and skin samples, reverse transcription used TCR alpha and beta constant primers. The SP2 primer and nested alpha and beta constant region primers amplified ligated cDNA in four rounds. In TCRdb, the 5' RACE reads were re-called with MiXCR into one record per CDR3 protein. The sample records 20,000 to 25,000 distinct CDR3 sequences, 4% to 5% being singletons. The entry originates in a study of naive and memory T cell subsets. RNA was extracted from under 3 ml of whole blood of healthy adults.

The TCR originated in a male donor in good health. The V gene is TRBV27, the J gene TRBJ2-3; 12 nucleotides line up with TRBD2. CDR3 region: CASSPLTSGRPPDTQYF. In DNA, the CDR3 is TGTGCCAGCAGTCCACTAACTAGCGGGAGGCCCCCAGATACGCAGTATTTT.